What follows is one T cell receptor beta chain and its context. Its antigen is as yet unknown. The data derive from a study of identical twins. CDR3 length: 13 residues. Trimming shortened V by 5 bases and J by 3 bases, and 13 bases separated the two germline ends. Germline loops: CDR1 SQVTM, CDR2 ANQGSEA. The study's findings and limits: In monozygotic twins, models underestimated the sharing of out-of-frame TCR alpha.

Using its own MiXCR run on the 5' RACE reads, TCRdb lists one record per CDR3 protein. The sample records about 920,000 distinct CDR3 sequences, roughly 12% being singletons. These data are also associated with another study on yellow fever vaccine responses in identical twins.

This receptor was taken from a woman under 30 in good health. Sequencing was done on a sample of PBMCs. The chain recombines TRBV29-1 with TRBJ2-5; unclear D gene. The chain's CDR3 is CSVNGRFKETQYF. As DNA, the CDR3 is TGCAGCGTTAACGGCAGGTTTAAAGAGACCCAGTACTTC.